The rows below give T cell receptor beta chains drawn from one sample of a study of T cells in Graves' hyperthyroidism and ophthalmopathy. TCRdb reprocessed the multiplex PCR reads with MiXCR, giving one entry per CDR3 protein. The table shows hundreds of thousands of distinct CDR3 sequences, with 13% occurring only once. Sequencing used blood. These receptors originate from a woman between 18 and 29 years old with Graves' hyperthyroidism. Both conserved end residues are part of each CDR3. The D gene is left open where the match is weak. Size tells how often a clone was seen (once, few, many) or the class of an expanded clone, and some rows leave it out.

CDR3 protein: CASSLVRGAQDTQYF; CDR3 DNA: TGTGCCAGCAGCTTAGTTCGGGGGGCCCAAGATACGCAGTATTTT; D gene: -; J gene: TRBJ2-3; clone size: -; V gene: TRBV7-2
CDR3 protein: CASSPPRLLGKLFF; CDR3 DNA: TGTGCCAGCAGTCCGCCCAGGTTACTCGGAAAACTGTTTTTT; D gene: -; J gene: TRBJ1-4; clone size: -; V gene: TRBV6-1
CDR3 protein: CSVEERGGDEKLFF; CDR3 DNA: TGCAGCGTTGAAGAACGGGGAGGGGATGAAAAACTGTTTTTT; D gene: -; J gene: TRBJ1-4; clone size: once; V gene: TRBV29-1
CDR3 protein: CAISERVQEAFF; CDR3 DNA: TGTGCCATCAGTGAGCGCGTTCAAGAAGCTTTCTTT; D gene: -; J gene: TRBJ1-1; clone size: many; V gene: TRBV10-3
CDR3 protein: CASWTAPNYGYTF; CDR3 DNA: TGTGCCAGCTGGACAGCACCTAACTATGGCTACACCTTC; D gene: -; J gene: TRBJ1-2; clone size: many; V gene: TRBV6-1
CDR3 protein: CASSEVPGLKNYGYTF; CDR3 DNA: TGTGCCAGCAGTGAAGTTCCGGGACTCAAGAACTATGGCTACACCTTC; D gene: -; J gene: TRBJ1-2; clone size: many; V gene: TRBV2
CDR3 protein: CASSRRGVNEQFF; CDR3 DNA: TGTGCCAGCAGCAGGAGGGGGGTCAATGAGCAGTTCTTC; D gene: -; J gene: TRBJ2-1; clone size: many; V gene: TRBV6-2/TRBV6-3
CDR3 protein: CSARRGETGAEAFF; CDR3 DNA: TGCAGTGCTAGAAGAGGAGAAACGGGGGCTGAAGCTTTCTTT; D gene: -; J gene: TRBJ1-1; clone size: many; V gene: TRBV20-1
CDR3 protein: CASSSVRKAFF; CDR3 DNA: TGTGCCAGCAGTTCGGTCCGCAAAGCTTTCTTT; D gene: -; J gene: TRBJ1-1; clone size: many; V gene: TRBV6-2/TRBV6-3
CDR3 protein: CAWSGGQGDEKLFF; CDR3 DNA: TGTGCCTGGAGTGGAGGACAAGGGGATGAAAAACTGTTTTTT; D gene: -; J gene: TRBJ1-4; clone size: many; V gene: TRBV30
CDR3 protein: CASNLQGLAGGYEQYF; CDR3 DNA: TGTGCCAGCAACTTACAGGGACTAGCGGGAGGATACGAGCAGTACTTC; D gene: TRBD2; J gene: TRBJ2-7; clone size: few; V gene: TRBV5-6
CDR3 protein: CASSSGTVFYNEQFF; CDR3 DNA: TGTGCCAGCAGCTCCGGGACAGTCTTCTACAATGAGCAGTTCTTC; D gene: TRBD1; J gene: TRBJ2-1; clone size: many; V gene: TRBV7-9
CDR3 protein: CASSLGGQTQYF; CDR3 DNA: TGTGCCAGCAGCTTAGGCGGACAGACCCAGTACTTC; D gene: -; J gene: TRBJ2-5; clone size: many; V gene: TRBV13
CDR3 protein: CASSEADGLAGYNEQFF; CDR3 DNA: TGTGCCAGCAGTGAAGCGGACGGACTAGCGGGATACAATGAGCAGTTCTTC; D gene: TRBD2; J gene: TRBJ2-1; clone size: many; V gene: TRBV2
CDR3 protein: CASSQSSTEAFF; CDR3 DNA: TGTGCCAGCAGCCAAAGCAGCACTGAAGCTTTCTTT; D gene: -; J gene: TRBJ1-1; clone size: many; V gene: TRBV3-1
CDR3 protein: CASRRGLGTEAFF; CDR3 DNA: TGCGCCAGCAGAAGGGGCTTGGGCACTGAAGCTTTCTTT; D gene: -; J gene: TRBJ1-1; clone size: many; V gene: TRBV5-1
CDR3 protein: CASSFGDRAFLETQYF; CDR3 DNA: TGTGCCAGCAGCTTTGGGGACAGGGCTTTTTTGGAGACCCAGTACTTC; D gene: TRBD1; J gene: TRBJ2-5; clone size: -; V gene: TRBV7-9
CDR3 protein: CASRPGGTNYGYTF; CDR3 DNA: TGTGCCAGCAGACCCGGGGGGACTAACTATGGCTACACCTTC; D gene: -; J gene: TRBJ1-2; clone size: few; V gene: TRBV27
CDR3 protein: CASSQLSKVGNTIYF; CDR3 DNA: TGTGCCAGCAGCCAACTATCCAAGGTGGGGAACACCATATATTTT; D gene: -; J gene: TRBJ1-3; clone size: -; V gene: TRBV3-1
CDR3 protein: CATTRAGLSGSNEQFF; CDR3 DNA: TGTGCCACCACTAGAGCGGGCTTAAGCGGAAGCAATGAGCAGTTCTTC; D gene: -; J gene: TRBJ2-1; clone size: many; V gene: TRBV19
CDR3 protein: CASSLAPRTYEQYF; CDR3 DNA: TGTGCCAGCAGCTTAGCTCCTCGGACCTACGAGCAGTACTTC; D gene: -; J gene: TRBJ2-7; clone size: -; V gene: TRBV7-2
CDR3 protein: CASSYSTGQPSYEQYF; CDR3 DNA: TGTGCCAGCAGTTACTCCACCGGACAGCCCTCCTACGAGCAGTACTTC; D gene: -; J gene: TRBJ2-7; clone size: many; V gene: TRBV6-2/TRBV6-3
CDR3 protein: CASSRGTGEANEQYF; CDR3 DNA: TGCGCCAGCAGCCGCGGGACAGGGGAGGCCAACGAGCAGTACTTC; D gene: TRBD1; J gene: TRBJ2-7; clone size: few; V gene: TRBV4-1
CDR3 protein: CASSQDGWESSYNEQFF; CDR3 DNA: TGTGCCAGCAGCCAAGATGGGTGGGAGAGCTCCTACAATGAGCAGTTCTTC; D gene: -; J gene: TRBJ2-1; clone size: many; V gene: TRBV3-1
CDR3 protein: CSAGDYEQYF; CDR3 DNA: TGCAGCGCCGGAGACTACGAGCAGTACTTC; D gene: -; J gene: TRBJ2-7; clone size: few; V gene: TRBV29-1
CDR3 protein: CASSRELAGREQYF; CDR3 DNA: TGTGCCAGCAGCCGTGAGCTAGCGGGGCGCGAGCAGTACTTC; D gene: TRBD2; J gene: TRBJ2-7; clone size: many; V gene: TRBV14
CDR3 protein: CASRAGLTKNTEAFF; CDR3 DNA: TGTGCCAGCAGAGCCGGACTTACGAAGAACACTGAAGCTTTCTTT; D gene: -; J gene: TRBJ1-1; clone size: -; V gene: TRBV6-1
CDR3 protein: CASRTRTYYQVDEKLFF; CDR3 DNA: TGTGCCAGCAGAACCCGGACCTACTACCAGGTGGATGAAAAACTGTTTTTT; D gene: -; J gene: TRBJ1-4; clone size: many; V gene: TRBV5-6
CDR3 protein: CAWSVGAGGPDTQYF; CDR3 DNA: TGTGCCTGGAGTGTAGGGGCGGGAGGCCCAGATACGCAGTATTTT; D gene: TRBD2; J gene: TRBJ2-3; clone size: many; V gene: TRBV30
CDR3 protein: CASSPAGQGANYGYTF; CDR3 DNA: TGTGCCAGCAGCCCCGCGGGACAGGGAGCTAACTATGGCTACACCTTC; D gene: TRBD1; J gene: TRBJ1-2; clone size: many; V gene: TRBV6-1
CDR3 protein: CSARGGSFGNEQFF; CDR3 DNA: TGCAGTGCTAGAGGGGGTAGCTTCGGCAATGAGCAGTTCTTC; D gene: -; J gene: TRBJ2-1; clone size: many; V gene: TRBV20-1
CDR3 protein: CASSTPTHIDRANEQFF; CDR3 DNA: TGTGCCAGCAGTACACCGACCCACATCGACAGGGCCAATGAGCAGTTCTTC; D gene: TRBD1; J gene: TRBJ2-1; clone size: -; V gene: TRBV12-3/TRBV12-4
CDR3 protein: CSARASLGLAGARLFTDTQYF; CDR3 DNA: TGCAGTGCTAGAGCTTCCCTCGGACTAGCGGGGGCCAGACTATTCACAGATACGCAGTATTTT; D gene: TRBD2; J gene: TRBJ2-3; clone size: many; V gene: TRBV20-1
CDR3 protein: CASSPRAGGPTDTQYF; CDR3 DNA: TGTGCCAGCAGCCCCCGAGCCGGAGGCCCCACAGATACGCAGTATTTT; D gene: -; J gene: TRBJ2-3; clone size: many; V gene: TRBV14
CDR3 protein: CASSLRRETHEQYF; CDR3 DNA: TGCGCCAGCAGCTTACGACGGGAGACGCACGAGCAGTACTTC; D gene: -; J gene: TRBJ2-7; clone size: many; V gene: TRBV5-1